This T cell receptor beta chain was recovered during a study of cytomegalovirus exposure and HLA in healthy donors. Overall study: One earlier analysis, a look at roughly 170 million T cells, found some 100 million unique TCR beta sequences. Study-wide findings and caveats: The authors later found most CMV-associated TCR beta chains appeared HLA-restricted. The analysis excluded some indistinguishable V segments, including TRBV6-2 and TRBV6-3.

PCR primers comprised 60 Vbeta and 13 Jbeta primers. TCRdb's copy holds only in-frame clones and misses some; the assay was immunoSEQ multiplex PCR. The table lists approximately 100,000 clones, around 76% of them singletons. Trimming left V 5 bases short and J 3 bases short, with 10 bases between. The CDR3 is made up of 13 amino acids. Per germline, CDR1 SEHNR and CDR2 FQNEAQ (reference sequence). Note on this clone: Its antigen is not identified.

The genes are TRBV7-9 and TRBJ1-1, with D perhaps TRBD1 (5 bases). The receptor was derived from a woman aged 35 to 49 in good health and CMV-seropositive. Sequences were obtained from PBMCs. CDR3 nucleotides: TGTGCCAGCAGCCTCCGGGGGGACACTGAAGCTTTCTTT. Translation: CASSLRGDTEAFF.